This TCR beta chain was recorded in a study of human T cells and chemical hapten exposure. Overall study findings and caveats: Because they had alopecia, donors may respond immunologically unlike healthy people.

This clonotype was picked up a small number of times. Its specificity is not known. MiXCR, run by TCRdb on the RACE reads, gives a single entry per CDR3 protein. The data show nearly 350,000 distinct CDR3 sequences, around 6.9% seen once. Time point here: patch test 1, 2 weeks after DPC sensitization. Indicated treatment: therapeutic diphenylcyclopropenone sensitization with weekly scalp DPC. The input for sequencing was whole blood, taken in connection with sensitization to the hapten diphenylcyclopropenone (DPC). This sequence originates from a woman between 18 and 30 years old with alopecia areata. Some clones in this sample may be carry-over from other donors' samples.

CDR3 residues: CASSLTTGRMEETEAFF. The CDR3 bases are TGTGCCAGCAGTTTGACGACAGGGCGGATGGAGGAGACTGAAGCTTTCTTT. The chain is built from TRBV7-8 and TRBJ1-1, with TRBD1 matching 7 bases. V lost 6 bases, J lost 5 bases, and 18 bases stayed unmatched. The CDR3 has 17 amino acids. Germline lookup yields CDR1 SGHVS and CDR2 FQNEAQ.